What follows are 9 T cell receptor beta chains derived from one specimen sequenced in a study of sequential checkpoint blockade in melanoma (dated by TCRdb to the late 2010s). The sample's treatment or condition label is to be understood as: randomized to nivolumab then ipilimumab (arm A) or the reverse (arm B). Libraries were built with the immunoSEQ multiplex PCR assay. The clones in this table, taken by TCRdb from immuneACCESS, are in-frame only. Not every clone is retained; where verified, under half of the shortfall comes from an unresolved V gene, and the cause of the rest is unknown. For this sample there are fewer than 1,500 clones; 19% appear just once. About 16% of the sample is in the top ten clones. Sequences were derived from tumor tissue (inferred from file names), sampled from a patient given nivolumab and ipilimumab in sequence. These receptors came from a human donor with melanoma.

The chain recombines TRBV6-8 with TRBJ2-2; 7 nucleotides match TRBD1. Trimming cost V 6 bases and J 1 base; bases outside gene matches: 8. The CDR3 covers 16 residues. Germline CDR1 and CDR2: MNHGY and SAAAGT. The DNA for the CDR3 is TGTGCCAGCAGACTATCCGGGACAGTGAACACCGGGGAGCTGTTTTTT. This sequence encodes CASRLSGTVNTGELFF.

The DNA for the CDR3 is TGCGCCAGCAGCCAAGGACTAGAGGGGGACGAGCAGTACTTC. Residues: CASSQGLEGDEQYF. J is TRBJ2-7 and V is TRBV4-1; D might be TRBD1 or TRBD2, each matching 6 bases. This CDR3 contains 14 residues. From germline, CDR1 is MGHRA and CDR2 YSYEKL. Deletions cut 1 base from V and 5 bases from J, with 12 bases between.

By share, this clone counts as medium-sized. The chain combines TRBV23-1 with TRBJ1-1; D is undetermined. TRBV23-1 is sorted into the ORF group, with uncertain function. Trimming pared 6 bases from V and 4 bases from J, leaving 12 bases between. The CDR3 consists of 13 residues. In DNA form, the CDR3 reads TGCGCCAGCAGCCGCGGCATTTCCACTGAAGCTTTCTTT. Encoded protein: CASSRGISTEAFF.

In this sample, this clone is large (0.1 to 1%). J is TRBJ1-1 and V is TRBV23-1; a possible D gene is TRBD1 (5 bases). TRBV23-1 is an open reading frame, and its role is uncertain. The CDR3 is 16 amino acids. Trimming took off 4 bases at V and 4 bases at J, with 19 bases between the two ends. This CDR3 reads CASSRSVRDLPTEAFF. The CDR3 DNA is TGCGCCAGCAGTCGTAGTGTACGGGACTTACCCACTGAAGCTTTCTTT.

The V gene is TRBV6-8, the J gene TRBJ1-2; D perhaps matches TRBD1 (6 bases). The germline V and J ends were trimmed by 0 bases and 6 bases, with 11 bases remaining between them. The CDR3 runs to 14 residues. Germline V CDR1 and CDR2: MNHGY, SAAAGT. In DNA, the CDR3 is TGTGCCAGCAGTTACTCCGACAGGACCAATGGCTACACCTTC. Its translation: CASSYSDRTNGYTF.

V is TRBV6-8 and J is TRBJ1-3; D uncertain. The CDR3 length is 14 residues. Trimming stripped 9 bases from V and 0 bases from J, with 12 bases between. The germline V gene has CDR1 MNHGY and CDR2 SAAAGT. The CDR3 nucleotides read TGTGCCAGTGAGGACCGCAACTCTGGAAACACCATATATTTT. This translates into CASEDRNSGNTIYF.

The rearrangement uses TRBV23-1 and TRBJ2-1; weak D call: TRBD1 (5 bases). TRBV23-1 is an ORF, and what it does is uncertain. The CDR3 has 17 residues. Between the trimmed V and J ends, which lost 6 bases and 0 bases, there was a span of 18 bases. As DNA, the CDR3 is TGCGCCAGCAGCCAGGGTATTGATTTCTACTCCTACAATGAGCAGTTCTTC. It is translated as CASSQGIDFYSYNEQFF.

A few counts support this clone. The V and J genes are TRBV6-1 and TRBJ1-5; D unresolved. The CDR3 extends over 13 amino acids. CDR1 and CDR2 (germline): MNHNS, SASEGT. Trimming stripped 0 bases from V and 7 bases from J, with 7 bases between. CDR3 protein: CASSEAWGQPQHF. The CDR3 DNA reads TGTGCCAGCAGTGAAGCCTGGGGACAGCCCCAGCATTTT.

The CDR3 sequence: CASSSGLAGDQYNEQFF. The CDR3 nucleotides are TGTGCCAGCAGCTCGGGACTAGCGGGGGACCAATACAATGAGCAGTTCTTC. The rearrangement joins TRBV11-3 to TRBJ2-1; 14 nucleotides align to TRBD2. The CDR3 sequence is 17 residues long. Germline V gene lookup returns CDR1 SGHNT and CDR2 YENEEA. With V trimmed by 4 bases and J by 4 bases, 6 bases remained unmatched.